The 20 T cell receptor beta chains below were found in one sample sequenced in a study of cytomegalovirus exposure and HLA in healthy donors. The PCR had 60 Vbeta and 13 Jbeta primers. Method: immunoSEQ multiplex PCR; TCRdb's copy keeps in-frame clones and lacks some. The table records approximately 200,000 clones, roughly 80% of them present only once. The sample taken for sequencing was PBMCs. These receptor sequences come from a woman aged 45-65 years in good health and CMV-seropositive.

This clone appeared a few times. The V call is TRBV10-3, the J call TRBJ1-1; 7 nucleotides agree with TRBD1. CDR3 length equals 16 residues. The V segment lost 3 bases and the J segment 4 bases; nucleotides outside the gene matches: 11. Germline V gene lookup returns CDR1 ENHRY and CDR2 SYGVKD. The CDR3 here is CAISERGRSPGTEAFF. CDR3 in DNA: TGTGCCATCAGTGAAAGGGGGCGCAGCCCAGGCACTGAAGCTTTCTTT.

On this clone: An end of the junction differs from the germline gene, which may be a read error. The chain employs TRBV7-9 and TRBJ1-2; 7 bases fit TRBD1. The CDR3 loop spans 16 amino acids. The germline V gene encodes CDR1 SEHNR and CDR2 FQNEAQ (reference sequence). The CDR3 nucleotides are TGTTCCAGCAGCCCAGGGGGGACAGAGATTAACTATGGCTACACCTTC. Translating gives CSSSPGGTEINYGYTF.

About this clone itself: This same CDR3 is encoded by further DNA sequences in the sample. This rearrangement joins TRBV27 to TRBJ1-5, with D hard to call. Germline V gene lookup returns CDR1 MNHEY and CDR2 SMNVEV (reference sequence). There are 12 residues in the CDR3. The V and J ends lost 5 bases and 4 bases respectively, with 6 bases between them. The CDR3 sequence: CASSAGNQPQHF. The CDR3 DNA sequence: TGTGCCAGCAGTGCGGGGAATCAGCCCCAGCATTTT.

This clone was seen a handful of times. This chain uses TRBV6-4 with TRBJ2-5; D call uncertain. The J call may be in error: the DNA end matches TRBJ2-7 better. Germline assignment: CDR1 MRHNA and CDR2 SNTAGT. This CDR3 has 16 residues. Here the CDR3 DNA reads TGTGCCAGCACCCCTCCGTCCGGCGGAAGATCCTACGAGCAGTACTTC. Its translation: CASTPPSGGRSYEQYF.

The CDR3 nucleotides are TGTGCCAGCTCACCCTCGAGGGCGAGGGACACCGGGGAGCTGTTTTTT. Translation gives CASSPSRARDTGELFF. The rearrangement uses TRBV18 and TRBJ2-2, with D perhaps TRBD2 (5 bases). Trimming removed 3 bases at V and 3 bases at J, with 14 bases between. Germline assignment: CDR1 KGHSH and CDR2 LQKENI. CDR3 length: 16 residues.

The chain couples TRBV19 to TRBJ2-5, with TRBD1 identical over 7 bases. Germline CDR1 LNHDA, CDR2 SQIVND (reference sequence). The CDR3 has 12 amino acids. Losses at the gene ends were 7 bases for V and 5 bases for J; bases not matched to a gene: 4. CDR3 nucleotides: TGTGCCAGTAACAGGGGCGACGAGACCCAGTACTTC. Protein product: CASNRGDETQYF. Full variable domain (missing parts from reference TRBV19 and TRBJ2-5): DGGITQSPKYLFRKEGQNVTLSCEQNLNHDAMYWYRQDPGQGLRLIYYSQIVNDFQKGDIAEGYSVSREKKESFPLTVTSAQKNPTAFYLCASNRGDETQYFGPGTRLLVL.

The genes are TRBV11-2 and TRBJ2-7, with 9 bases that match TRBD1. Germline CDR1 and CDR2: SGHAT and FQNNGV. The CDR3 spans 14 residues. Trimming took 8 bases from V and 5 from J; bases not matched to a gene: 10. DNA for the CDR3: TGTGCCAGCGCGCAAAACAGGGGGCAGGACGAGCAGTACTTC. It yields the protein CASAQNRGQDEQYF.

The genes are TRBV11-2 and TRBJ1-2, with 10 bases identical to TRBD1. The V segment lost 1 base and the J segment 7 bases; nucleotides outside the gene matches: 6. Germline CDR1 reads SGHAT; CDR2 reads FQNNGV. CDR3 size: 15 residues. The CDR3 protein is CASSLVGQGVGGYTF. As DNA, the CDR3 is TGTGCCAGCAGCTTAGTTGGACAGGGGGTGGGTGGCTACACCTTC.

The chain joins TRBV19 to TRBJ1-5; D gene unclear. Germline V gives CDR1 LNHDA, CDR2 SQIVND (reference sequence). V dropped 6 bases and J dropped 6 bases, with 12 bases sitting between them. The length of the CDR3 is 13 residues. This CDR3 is CASRPPGGQPQHF. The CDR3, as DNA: TGTGCCAGTAGGCCCCCCGGCGGTCAGCCCCAGCATTTT.

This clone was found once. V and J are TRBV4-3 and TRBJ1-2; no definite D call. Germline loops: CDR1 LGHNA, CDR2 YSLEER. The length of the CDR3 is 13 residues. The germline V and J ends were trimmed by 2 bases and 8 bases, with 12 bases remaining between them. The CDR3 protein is CASSQTLGRGYTF. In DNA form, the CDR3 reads TGCGCCAGCAGCCAAACCTTAGGGAGGGGCTACACCTTC.

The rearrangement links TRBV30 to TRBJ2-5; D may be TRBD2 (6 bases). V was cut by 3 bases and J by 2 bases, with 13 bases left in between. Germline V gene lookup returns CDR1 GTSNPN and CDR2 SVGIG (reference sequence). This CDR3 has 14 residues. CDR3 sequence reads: CAWSAGTVQETQYF. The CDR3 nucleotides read TGTGCCTGGAGCGCAGGGACTGTACAAGAGACCCAGTACTTC.

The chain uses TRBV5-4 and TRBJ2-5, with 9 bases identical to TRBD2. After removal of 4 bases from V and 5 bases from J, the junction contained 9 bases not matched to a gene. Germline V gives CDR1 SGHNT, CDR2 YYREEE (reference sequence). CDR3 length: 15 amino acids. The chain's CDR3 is CASSRASGTRETQYF. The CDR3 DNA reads TGTGCCAGCAGCCGGGCTAGCGGGACACGGGAGACCCAGTACTTC.

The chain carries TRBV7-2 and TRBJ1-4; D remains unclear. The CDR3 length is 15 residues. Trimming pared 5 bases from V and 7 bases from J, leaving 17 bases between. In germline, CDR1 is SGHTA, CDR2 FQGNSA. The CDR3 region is CASSLLTPEGEKLFF. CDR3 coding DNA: TGTGCCAGCAGCCTATTGACCCCCGAGGGTGAAAAACTGTTTTTT.

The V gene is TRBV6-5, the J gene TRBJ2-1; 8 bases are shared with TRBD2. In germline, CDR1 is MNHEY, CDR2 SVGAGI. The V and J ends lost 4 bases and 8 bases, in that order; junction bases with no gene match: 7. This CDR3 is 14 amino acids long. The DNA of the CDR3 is TGTGCCAGCAGTTCGGAGCGGGGGTTCGATGAGCAGTTCTTC. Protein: CASSSERGFDEQFF.

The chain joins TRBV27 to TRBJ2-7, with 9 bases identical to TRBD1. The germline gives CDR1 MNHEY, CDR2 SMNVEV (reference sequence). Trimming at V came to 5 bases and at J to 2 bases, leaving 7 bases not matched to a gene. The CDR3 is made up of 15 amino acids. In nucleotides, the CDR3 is TGTGCCAGCAGTCTGGGACAGGGAAAAACCTACGAGCAGTACTTC. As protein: CASSLGQGKTYEQYF.

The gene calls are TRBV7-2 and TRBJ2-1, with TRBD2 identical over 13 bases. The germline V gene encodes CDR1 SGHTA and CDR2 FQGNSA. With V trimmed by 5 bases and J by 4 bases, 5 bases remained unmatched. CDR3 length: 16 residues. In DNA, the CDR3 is TGTGCCAGCAGCAAAAAGGGACTAGCGGGGTACAATGAGCAGTTCTTC. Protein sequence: CASSKKGLAGYNEQFF.

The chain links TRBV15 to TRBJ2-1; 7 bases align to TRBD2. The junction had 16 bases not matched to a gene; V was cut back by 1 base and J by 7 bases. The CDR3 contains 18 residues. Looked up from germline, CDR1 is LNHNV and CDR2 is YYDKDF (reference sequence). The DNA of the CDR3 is TGTGCCACCAGCAGAGGTCGGGGGAGGGAGGGCCCTTTTAATGAGCAGTTCTTC. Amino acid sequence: CATSRGRGREGPFNEQFF.

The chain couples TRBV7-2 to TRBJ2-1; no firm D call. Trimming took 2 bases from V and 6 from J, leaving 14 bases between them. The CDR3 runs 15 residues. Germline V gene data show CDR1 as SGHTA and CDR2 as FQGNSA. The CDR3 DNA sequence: TGTGCCAGCAGCTTATTTGCGAATAACCTCAATGAGCAGTTCTTC. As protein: CASSLFANNLNEQFF.

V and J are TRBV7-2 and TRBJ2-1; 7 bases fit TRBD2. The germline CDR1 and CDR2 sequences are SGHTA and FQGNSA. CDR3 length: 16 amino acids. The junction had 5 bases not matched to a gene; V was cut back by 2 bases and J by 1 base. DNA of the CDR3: TGTGCCAGCAGCTTAACGGGGGGTACTTCCTACAATGAGCAGTTCTTC. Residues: CASSLTGGTSYNEQFF. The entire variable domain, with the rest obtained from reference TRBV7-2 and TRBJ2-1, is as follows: GAGVSQSPSNKVTEKGKDVELRCDPISGHTALYWYRQSLGQGLEFLIYFQGNSAPDKSGLPSDRFSAERTGGSVSTLTIQRTQQEDSAVYLCASSLTGGTSYNEQFFGPGTRLTVL.

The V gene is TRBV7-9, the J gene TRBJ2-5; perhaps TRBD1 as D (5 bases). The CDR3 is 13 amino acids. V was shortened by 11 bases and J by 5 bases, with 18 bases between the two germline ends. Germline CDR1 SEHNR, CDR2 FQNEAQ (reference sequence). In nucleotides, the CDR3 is TGTGCCCTGACCCTAGGGGAAGTGGAGACCCAGTACTTC. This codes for CALTLGEVETQYF.